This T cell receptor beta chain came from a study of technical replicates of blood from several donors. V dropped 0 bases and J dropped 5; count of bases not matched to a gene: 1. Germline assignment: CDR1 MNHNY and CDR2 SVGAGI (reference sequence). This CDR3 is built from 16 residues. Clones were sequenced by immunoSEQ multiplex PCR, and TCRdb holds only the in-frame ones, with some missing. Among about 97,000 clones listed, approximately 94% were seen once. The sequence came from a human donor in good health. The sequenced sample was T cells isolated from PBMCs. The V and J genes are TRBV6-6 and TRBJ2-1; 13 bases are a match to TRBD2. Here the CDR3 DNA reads TGTGCCAGCAGTTACTCCGGGACTAGCGGGGACAATGAGCAGTTCTTC. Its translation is CASSYSGTSGDNEQFF.